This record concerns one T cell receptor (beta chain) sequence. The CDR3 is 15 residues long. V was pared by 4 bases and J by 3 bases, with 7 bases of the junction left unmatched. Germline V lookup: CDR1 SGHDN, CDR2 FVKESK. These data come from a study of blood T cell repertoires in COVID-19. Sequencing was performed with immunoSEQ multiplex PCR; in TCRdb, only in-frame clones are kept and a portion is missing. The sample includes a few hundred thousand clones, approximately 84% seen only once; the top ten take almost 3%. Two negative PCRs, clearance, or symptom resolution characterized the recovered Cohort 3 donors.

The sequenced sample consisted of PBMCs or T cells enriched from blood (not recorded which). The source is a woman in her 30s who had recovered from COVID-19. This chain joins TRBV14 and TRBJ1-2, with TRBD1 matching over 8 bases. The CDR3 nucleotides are TGTGCCAGCAGCCGACCGGGACAGGTGTACTATGGCTACACCTTC. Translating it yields CASSRPGQVYYGYTF.